A selection of T cell receptor beta chains follows, all from one sample in a study of CD8 T cells in ankylosing spondylitis. A single record per CDR3 protein comes from TCRdb applying MiXCR to the 5' RACE reads. The table shows about 150,000 distinct CDR3 sequences, with roughly 44% occurring only once. Sequenced sample: synovial fluid, either unsorted or a sorted T cell fraction (not recorded which). The receptors shown here come from a male donor with ankylosing spondylitis. Each CDR3 is given with its conserved first and last residue. A D gene is named only where the DNA matches it firmly. Where a row states a size, it is once, few, many or the class of an expanded clone; other rows omit it.

J | size | D | V | CDR3 | DNA
TRBJ2-7 | once | TRBD2 | TRBV9 | CASSVGNGGADEQYF | TGTGCCAGCAGCGTAGGTAACGGGGGGGCAGACGAGCAGTACTTC
TRBJ2-1 | many | . | TRBV4-1 | CASSQVRDLDNEQFF | TGCGCCAGCAGCCAAGTCAGGGATCTGGACAATGAGCAGTTCTTC
TRBJ2-1 | . | TRBD2 | TRBV6-2/TRBV6-3 | CASSRPGLAGAHLSTMTQFF | TGTGCCAGCAGCCGCCCGGGACTAGCGGGGGCCCACTTAAGTACAATGACGCAGTTCTTC
TRBJ1-1 | . | . | TRBV27 | CASSLWSGENTEAFF | TGTGCCAGCAGTTTATGGAGCGGGGAGAACACTGAAGCTTTCTTT
TRBJ2-1 | . | TRBD1 | TRBV12-3/TRBV12-4 | CASSSGQDLYNEQFF | TGTGCCAGCAGCTCGGGACAGGATCTCTACAATGAGCAGTTCTTC
TRBJ2-1 | . | TRBD2 | TRBV29-1 | CSVEEAGGINEQFF | TGCAGCGTTGAAGAAGCGGGAGGTATAAATGAGCAGTTCTTC
TRBJ2-3 | few | . | TRBV12-3/TRBV12-4 | CASSLATPVSTDTQYF | TGTGCCAGCAGTTTAGCGACACCAGTTAGCACAGATACGCAGTATTTT
TRBJ2-7 | . | . | TRBV11-1 | CASSLAIRRKQYF | TGTGCCAGCAGCTTAGCGATCAGGAGGAAGCAGTACTTC
TRBJ2-1 | . | . | TRBV19 | CASSPWGPGWNEQFF | TGTGCCAGTAGCCCTTGGGGTCCCGGGTGGAATGAGCAGTTCTTC
TRBJ2-7 | . | TRBD1 | TRBV4-3 | CASSQYRDRETYEQYF | TGCGCCAGCAGCCAATACCGGGACAGAGAAACCTACGAGCAGTACTTC
TRBJ2-7 | . | . | TRBV5-1 | CASSLVGHEQYF | TGCGCCAGCAGCTTGGTGGGCCACGAGCAGTACTTC
TRBJ2-7 | . | . | TRBV5-1 | CASSYGVEQYF | TGCGCCAGCAGCTATGGGGTAGAGCAGTACTTC
TRBJ2-1 | . | TRBD2 | TRBV3-1 | CASSHSWWSSGYNEQFF | TGTGCCAGCAGCCACAGCTGGTGGTCTAGCGGCTACAATGAGCAGTTCTTC
TRBJ1-1 | . | . | TRBV29-1 | CSVHHISLNTEAFF | TGCAGCGTTCATCATATCTCGCTGAACACTGAAGCTTTCTTT
TRBJ1-2 | . | . | TRBV18 | CASSPSPDGYTF | TGTGCCAGCTCACCATCCCCCGATGGCTACACCTTC
TRBJ2-1 | . | . | TRBV27 | CASTFWWASYNEQFF | TGTGCCAGCACCTTTTGGTGGGCGAGCTACAATGAGCAGTTCTTC
TRBJ2-2 | few | TRBD2 | TRBV9 | CASSISGSPRTGELFF | TGTGCCAGCAGCATCAGCGGGAGCCCGAGGACCGGGGAGCTGTTTTTT
TRBJ1-2 | . | . | TRBV5-1 | CASSLENFGYTF | TGCGCCAGCAGCTTGGAAAACTTTGGCTACACCTTC
TRBJ2-2 | . | . | TRBV6-1 | CASRPFRTGELFF | TGTGCCAGCAGGCCCTTTAGAACCGGGGAGCTGTTTTTT
TRBJ2-3 | . | . | TRBV19 | CASSRGPYTDTQYF | TGTGCCAGTTCACGGGGGCCCTACACAGATACGCAGTATTTT
TRBJ2-1 | . | TRBD2 | TRBV6-2/TRBV6-3 | CASSPWASGSDEQFF | TGTGCCAGCAGTCCTTGGGCTAGCGGGAGTGATGAGCAGTTCTTC
TRBJ1-2 | many | . | TRBV3-1 | CASSQERGYYGYTF | TGTGCCAGCAGCCAAGAGAGAGGGTACTATGGCTACACCTTC
TRBJ2-2 | few | . | TRBV10-3 | CAAGPRGASAGELFF | TGTGCCGCAGGCCCCCGGGGCGCCTCAGCCGGGGAGCTGTTTTTT
TRBJ2-7 | . | TRBD2 | TRBV7-9 | CASSFGLAGAPYEQYF | TGTGCCAGCAGCTTCGGACTAGCGGGAGCACCCTACGAGCAGTACTTC
TRBJ2-1 | . | TRBD2 | TRBV27 | CASSFRLAGANEQFF | TGTGCCAGCAGTTTCAGACTAGCGGGAGCAAATGAGCAGTTCTTC
TRBJ2-2 | . | . | TRBV28 | CASSFIMGGIANTGELFF | TGTGCCAGCAGTTTTATCATGGGAGGAATTGCGAACACCGGGGAGCTGTTTTTT
TRBJ1-1 | few | TRBD1 | TRBV20-1 | CSAAPRTYRGMNTEAFF | TGCAGTGCCGCTCCCAGGACTTACAGGGGAATGAACACTGAAGCTTTCTTT
TRBJ2-1 | many | . | TRBV6-2/TRBV6-3 | CASSYSWDFHNEQFF | TGTGCCAGCAGTTACTCGTGGGACTTCCACAATGAGCAGTTCTTC
TRBJ2-1 | few | . | TRBV7-9 | CASSPLDYNEQFF | TGTGCCAGCAGCCCCTTGGATTACAATGAGCAGTTCTTC
TRBJ1-5 | few | TRBD1 | TRBV6-2/TRBV6-3 | CASRIQGASNQPQHF | TGTGCCAGCAGGATACAGGGGGCCAGCAATCAGCCCCAGCATTTT
TRBJ2-1 | . | TRBD2 | TRBV4-3 | CASSQDVSGGYNEQFF | TGCGCCAGCAGCCAAGATGTTAGCGGGGGATACAATGAGCAGTTCTTC
TRBJ1-1 | . | . | TRBV11-2 | CASSRTPFRTDTEAFF | TGTGCCAGCAGCCGTACTCCCTTTCGGACGGACACTGAAGCTTTCTTT
TRBJ2-2 | . | TRBD1 | TRBV7-9 | CASSSGPGQGYTGELFF | TGTGCCAGCAGCTCAGGACCGGGACAGGGTTACACCGGGGAGCTGTTTTTT
TRBJ2-7 | . | TRBD1 | TRBV7-2 | CASSYNRGLYEQYF | TGTGCCAGCAGCTACAACAGGGGATTGTACGAGCAGTACTTC
TRBJ1-2 | few | TRBD1 | TRBV28 | CASSLWDSPYGYTF | TGTGCCAGCAGTTTGTGGGACAGCCCTTATGGCTACACCTTC
TRBJ2-7 | . | TRBD2 | TRBV27 | CASSQRTSGISYEQYF | TGTGCCAGCAGTCAACGGACTAGCGGTATCTCCTACGAGCAGTACTTC
TRBJ2-1 | . | TRBD1 | TRBV2 | CASRDRGLPYNEQFF | TGTGCCAGCAGAGACAGGGGGCTCCCCTACAATGAGCAGTTCTTC
TRBJ2-1 | . | TRBD2 | TRBV18 | CASSHRLAGTNEQFF | TGTGCCAGCTCACACCGACTAGCGGGGACGAATGAGCAGTTCTTC
TRBJ2-1 | medium-sized | . | TRBV6-2/TRBV6-3 | CASSQTENNEQFF | TGTGCCAGCAGTCAGACGGAGAACAATGAGCAGTTCTTC
TRBJ1-1 | . | . | TRBV29-1 | CSVREVGTEAFF | TGCAGCGTTCGGGAAGTGGGGACTGAAGCTTTCTTT
TRBJ2-7 | . | TRBD2 | TRBV7-9 | CASSLAGTKVYEQYF | TGTGCCAGCAGCTTAGCCGGGACTAAAGTTTACGAGCAGTACTTC
TRBJ1-2 | few | . | TRBV11-2 | CASSLIGIYGYTF | TGTGCCAGCAGCTTAATAGGGATCTATGGCTACACCTTC
TRBJ2-7 | . | . | TRBV20-1 | CSARTVSSYEQYF | TGCAGTGCTCGGACTGTCAGCTCCTACGAGCAGTACTTC
TRBJ2-1 | few | TRBD2 | TRBV12-3/TRBV12-4 | CASSSGLANEQFF | TGTGCCAGCAGCTCAGGACTAGCTAATGAGCAGTTCTTC
TRBJ1-3 | few | . | TRBV12-3/TRBV12-4 | CASSLGRVTGNTIYF | TGTGCCAGCAGTTTAGGTAGGGTGACTGGAAACACCATATATTTT
TRBJ2-1 | . | . | TRBV2 | CASIGRYSYNEQFF | TGTGCCAGCATAGGGAGGTACTCCTACAATGAGCAGTTCTTC
TRBJ1-6 | . | . | TRBV2 | CASSDGASTNNSPLHF | TGTGCCAGCAGTGATGGGGCGTCGACTAATAATTCACCCCTCCACTTT
TRBJ2-3 | . | . | TRBV13 | CASSPVLSAPADTQYF | TGTGCCAGCAGCCCCGTTCTGAGTGCCCCGGCAGATACGCAGTATTTT
TRBJ2-1 | . | TRBD2 | TRBV6-2/TRBV6-3 | CASSQLAGAVPEQFF | TGTGCCAGCAGTCAACTAGCGGGGGCCGTTCCGGAGCAGTTCTTC
TRBJ2-7 | . | . | TRBV5-1 | CASSPGFTGSGLDAYEQYF | TGCGCCAGCAGTCCGGGGTTTACAGGGTCGGGTCTGGACGCCTACGAGCAGTACTTC
TRBJ1-1 | . | . | TRBV5-6 | CASSLVWSRNTEAFF | TGTGCCAGCAGCTTGGTGTGGTCCCGGAACACTGAAGCTTTCTTT
TRBJ1-2 | . | TRBD1 | TRBV10-3 | CAIEPDRGLSYGYTF | TGTGCCATCGAACCGGACAGGGGGCTTTCCTATGGCTACACCTTC
TRBJ1-5 | . | . | TRBV4-1 | CASSQVTAGQNQPQHF | TGCGCCAGCAGCCAGGTCACTGCAGGCCAGAATCAGCCCCAGCATTTT
TRBJ2-1 | . | TRBD2 | TRBV20-1 | CSARDGRGDEQFF | TGCAGTGCTAGAGATGGGCGGGGGGATGAGCAGTTCTTC
TRBJ2-7 | . | TRBD1 | TRBV12-3/TRBV12-4 | CASSHEYRGHSYEQYF | TGTGCCAGCAGTCACGAATACAGGGGGCACTCCTACGAGCAGTACTTC
TRBJ1-2 | few | . | TRBV12-3/TRBV12-4 | CASSFEEGYGYTF | TGTGCCAGCAGTTTCGAGGAGGGCTATGGCTACACCTTC
TRBJ1-2 | . | . | TRBV18 | CASSPTTPTDRNYGYTF | TGTGCCAGCTCACCAACGACCCCAACCGACAGGAACTATGGCTACACCTTC
TRBJ2-7 | many | . | TRBV2 | CASTISDSYEQYF | TGTGCCAGCACCATATCGGACAGCTACGAGCAGTACTTC
TRBJ2-3 | . | . | TRBV7-3 | CASSPVGVSTDTQYF | TGTGCCAGCAGCCCCGTGGGGGTCAGCACAGATACGCAGTATTTT